This record looks at one T cell receptor beta chain sequence and its context. Antigen unknown. The data were obtained in a study of OX40 agonist ivuxolimab in advanced cancers. In the study overall: The eligibility criteria allowed prior anti-PD-1, anti-PD-L1 or anti-CTLA-4 therapy, and about 40% had some. Partial responses were achieved by three patients, one with hepatocellular carcinoma and two with cutaneous melanoma. Findings of the study overall: Some of the lowest clonal expansion was seen in partial responders at 0.1-3.0 mg/kg.

Sequenced by immunoSEQ multiplex PCR; TCRdb stores in-frame clones only, minus some. The profile shows tens of thousands of clones, 86% of them singletons. Between the trimmed V and J ends, which lost 5 bases and 5 bases, there was a span of 20 bases. The CDR3 sequence is 16 residues long. CDR1 is LNHDA and CDR2 is SQIVND in the germline V gene (reference sequence). The source of this sequence is an adult with an advanced solid tumor such as melanoma, head and neck, liver or kidney cancer. The V gene is TRBV19, the J gene TRBJ2-3; TRBD2 is a possible D gene (5 bases). The specimen was CD4+ or CD8+ T cells sorted from blood, collected in a trial of the OX40 agonist ivuxolimab. The CDR3: CASSERRTLNKDTQYF. CDR3 coding DNA: TGTGCCAGTAGTGAAAGGCGGACTCTTAATAAAGATACGCAGTATTTT.